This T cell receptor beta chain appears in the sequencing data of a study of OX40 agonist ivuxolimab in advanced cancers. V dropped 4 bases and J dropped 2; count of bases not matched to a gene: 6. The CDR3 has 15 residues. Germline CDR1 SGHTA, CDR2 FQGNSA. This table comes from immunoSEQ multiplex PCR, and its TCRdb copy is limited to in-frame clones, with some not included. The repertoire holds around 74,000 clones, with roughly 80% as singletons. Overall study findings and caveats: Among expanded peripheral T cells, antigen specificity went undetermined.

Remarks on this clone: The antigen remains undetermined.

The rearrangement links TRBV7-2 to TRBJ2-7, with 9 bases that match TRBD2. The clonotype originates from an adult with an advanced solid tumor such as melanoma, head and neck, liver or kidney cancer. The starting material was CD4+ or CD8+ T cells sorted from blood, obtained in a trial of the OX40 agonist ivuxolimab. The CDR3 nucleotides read TGTGCCAGCAGCTCGATAGCGGGAGTCCCCTACGAGCAGTACTTC. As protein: CASSSIAGVPYEQYF. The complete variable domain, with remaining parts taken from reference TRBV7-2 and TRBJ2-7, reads GAGVSQSPSNKVTEKGKDVELRCDPISGHTALYWYRQSLGQGLEFLIYFQGNSAPDKSGLPSDRFSAERTGGSVSTLTIQRTQQEDSAVYLCASSSIAGVPYEQYFGPGTRLTVT.